The sample holds many counts of the clone carrying this T cell receptor beta chain. The data were taken from a study of low-dose radiotherapy and immunotherapy resistance in tumors. Study summary: A dose of 1 Gy per fraction every two weeks went to Cohort 2, totaling 13 Gy over 26 weeks. At a dose of 200 mg/m2, intravenous cyclophosphamide was given every two weeks, one day before radiation and immunotherapy. cDNA synthesis used a TRAV/TRBV-specific primer set for both chains.

Time point specified: before trial treatment. The treatment that donors received included nivolumab, ipilimumab, aspirin, low-dose cyclophosphamide and low-dose radiotherapy. It was with a constant-region primer and a V-primer adapter that TCRs were amplified over approximately 20 PCR cycles. One entry per CDR3 protein, called by TCRdb with MiXCR from the reads. The sample has under 60,000 distinct CDR3 sequences; 10% to 15% are singletons. CDR3 length equals 14 residues. V dropped 4 bases and J dropped 5; count of bases not matched to a gene: 3. Germline values: CDR1 SGHRS, CDR2 YFSETQ. The chain links TRBV5-1 to TRBJ2-3; TRBD2 agrees at 11 bases. The sequences come from PBMCs, collected before treatment. This clonotype was sampled from a female donor with ovarian cancer. CDR3 region: CASSVGTSGDTQYF. DNA of the CDR3: TGCGCCAGCAGCGTAGGGACTAGCGGAGATACGCAGTATTTT.